The clone carrying this T cell receptor beta chain was seen many times. This sample was taken from a study of T-cell reconstitution after alpha-beta-depleted transplantation in children. Preparation of the TCRbeta library used unique molecular identifiers. In TCRdb, the PCR reads were re-called with MiXCR into one record per CDR3 protein. The table has roughly 100,000 distinct CDR3 sequences, roughly 8% seen once. The CDR3 extends over 15 amino acids. Trimming pared 1 base from V and 5 bases from J, leaving 14 bases between. V and J are TRBV12-3 or TRBV12-4 and TRBJ1-2; D is ambiguous. The source of this sequence is a human donor who donated a stem cell graft to a child with congenital amegakaryocytic thrombocytopenia. Here the sequenced sample was PBMCs from the stem cell graft donor, taken from the stem cell graft. DNA for the CDR3: TGTGCCAGCAGTTTAGTCCAGGACCTTAGTTATGGCTACACCTTC. Translating gives CASSLVQDLSYGYTF.